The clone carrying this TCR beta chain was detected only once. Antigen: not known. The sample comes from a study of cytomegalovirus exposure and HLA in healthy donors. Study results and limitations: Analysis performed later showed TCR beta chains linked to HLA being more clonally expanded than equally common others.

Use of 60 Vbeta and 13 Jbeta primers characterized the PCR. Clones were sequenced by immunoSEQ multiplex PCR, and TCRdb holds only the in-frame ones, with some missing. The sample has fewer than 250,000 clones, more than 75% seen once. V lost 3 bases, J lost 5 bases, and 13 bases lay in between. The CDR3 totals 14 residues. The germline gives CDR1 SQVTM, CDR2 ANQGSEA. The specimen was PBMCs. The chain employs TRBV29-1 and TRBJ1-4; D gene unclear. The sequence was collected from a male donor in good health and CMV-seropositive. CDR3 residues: CSVEVRGSNEKLFF. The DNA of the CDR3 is TGCAGCGTTGAGGTACGAGGGTCGAATGAAAAACTGTTTTTT.